Listed below are T cell receptor beta chains from one sample, sequenced in a study of blood T cell repertoires in COVID-19. Sequencing was performed with immunoSEQ multiplex PCR; in TCRdb, only in-frame clones are kept and a portion is missing. The sample lists more than 100,000 clones, about 76% seen once, with roughly 9.1% in the top ten. The sequenced sample consisted of peripheral blood. The receptor source for this set is a woman aged 60-75 years with active or convalescent COVID-19. CDR3s include the opening cysteine and the closing phenylalanine or tryptophan. Each record gives: V gene, clone size, D gene, J gene, CDR3 protein, CDR3 DNA. The D gene is left open where the match is weak. Rows may omit the clone size; those that give it use once, few, many or a size class.

>TRBV4-2|NA|TRBD2|TRBJ2-3
CASSQASGRTDTQYF
TGTGCCAGCAGCCAAGCTAGCGGACGCACAGATACGCAGTATTTT
>TRBV11-2|NA|NA|TRBJ2-3
CASSWTTLARGDTQYF
TGTGCCAGCAGCTGGACGACACTAGCGAGGGGGGATACGCAGTATTTT
>TRBV5-1|NA|NA|TRBJ2-7
CASSVSGTPFRGFTYEQYF
TGCGCCAGCAGCGTCTCAGGGACACCCTTTAGAGGGTTCACCTACGAGCAGTACTTC
>TRBV3-1/TRBV3-2|NA|NA|TRBJ1-2
CASSEQGGTAGYTF
TGTGCCAGCAGCGAACAGGGTGGGACGGCTGGCTACACCTTC
>TRBV27|NA|NA|TRBJ1-1
CASSLLGGVGTEAFF
TGTGCCAGCAGTTTGCTCGGCGGAGTGGGCACTGAAGCTTTCTTT
>TRBV7-2|NA|NA|TRBJ2-3
CASSLVGRTDTQYF
TGTGCCAGCAGCTTAGTTGGCAGAACAGATACGCAGTATTTT
>TRBV7-9|NA|TRBD1|TRBJ2-2
CASSAGTGVTGELFF
TGTGCCAGCAGCGCCGGGACAGGAGTAACCGGGGAGCTGTTTTTT
>TRBV7-7|NA|TRBD2|TRBJ2-5
CASGTSGGFQETQYF
TGTGCCAGCGGTACTAGCGGGGGCTTTCAAGAGACCCAGTACTTC
>TRBV18|NA|NA|TRBJ2-7
CASSITYQGSSYEQYF
TGTGCCAGCTCGATAACGTATCAGGGGAGCTCCTACGAGCAGTACTTC
>TRBV15|NA|TRBD2|TRBJ2-1
CATSGVASGRYNEQFF
TGTGCCACCAGCGGAGTCGCTAGCGGGAGGTACAATGAGCAGTTCTTC
>TRBV5-1|NA|TRBD2|TRBJ2-1
CASRVRDYSYNEQFF
TGCGCCAGCAGGGTCCGGGACTACTCCTACAATGAGCAGTTCTTC
>TRBV5-4|NA|TRBD1|TRBJ2-5
CASSLKQGSQETQYF
TGTGCCAGCAGCTTGAAACAGGGGTCCCAAGAGACCCAGTACTTC
>TRBV5-1|NA|NA|TRBJ1-2
CASSLDNPNYGYTF
TGCGCCAGCAGCTTGGACAACCCAAACTATGGCTACACCTTC
>TRBV6-5|NA|NA|TRBJ1-1
CASSELGMNTEAFF
TGTGCCAGCAGCGAGCTCGGGATGAACACTGAAGCTTTCTTT
>TRBV29-1|NA|TRBD1|TRBJ1-5
CSVATGDQPQHF
TGCAGCGTTGCGACAGGGGATCAGCCCCAGCATTTT
>TRBV19|NA|TRBD2|TRBJ2-3
CASKRPGLGTDTQYF
TGTGCCAGCAAACGACCGGGACTAGGAACAGATACGCAGTATTTT
>TRBV13|once|NA|TRBJ2-7
CASSLNLGGEFAQYF
TGTGCCAGCAGCTTAAACCTCGGGGGAGAGTTCGCGCAGTACTTC
>TRBV2|NA|TRBD2|TRBJ2-5
CASSSARQRGLETQYF
TGTGCCAGCAGCAGCGCTAGACAGCGGGGGCTGGAGACCCAGTACTTC
>TRBV6-5|NA|TRBD2|TRBJ2-1
CASSSTSGGSYNEQFF
TGTGCCAGCAGTTCTACTAGCGGGGGCTCCTACAATGAGCAGTTCTTC
>TRBV7-6|NA|TRBD1|TRBJ1-3
CASSLGRTGAGNTIYF
TGTGCCAGCAGCTTAGGACGAACAGGGGCTGGAAACACCATATATTTT
>TRBV11-2|NA|NA|TRBJ2-5
CASSLGSLRETQYF
TGTGCCAGCAGCTTAGGATCCTTGCGAGAGACCCAGTACTTC
>TRBV28|NA|NA|TRBJ1-2
CASTTGGDGYTF
TGTGCCAGCACCACGGGCGGGGACGGCTACACCTTC